The rows below give T cell receptor beta chains drawn from one sample of a study of CD8 T cells in Susac syndrome. TCRdb re-derived calls from the immunoSEQ multiplex PCR reads in MiXCR, one entry per CDR3 protein. Among over 300,000 distinct CDR3 sequences listed, about 91% were seen once. Sequencing was done on a sample of CD4+ T cells from PBMCs. The receptor source for this set is a human donor with multiple sclerosis. Both conserved end residues are part of each CDR3. D genes are given only for firm matches. Part of the rows lack a size; the others show once, few, many or a class for expanded clones.

J gene: TRBJ1-1; V gene: TRBV6-5; D gene: TRBD1; clone size: .; CDR3 DNA: TGTGCCAGCAGAAAGCAGGGGGCCGGGACCACTGAAGCTTTCTTT; CDR3 protein: CASRKQGAGTTEAFF
J gene: TRBJ2-7; V gene: TRBV5-1; D gene: .; clone size: .; CDR3 DNA: TGCGCCAGCAGCTTAGGACGAAATCGGGGCGAGCAGTACTTC; CDR3 protein: CASSLGRNRGEQYF
J gene: TRBJ2-3; V gene: TRBV20-1; D gene: TRBD2; clone size: .; CDR3 DNA: TGCAGTGCTAGGCCACTAGCGGGAGGGCCCGATACGCAGTATTTT; CDR3 protein: CSARPLAGGPDTQYF
J gene: TRBJ2-2; V gene: TRBV12-3/TRBV12-4; D gene: TRBD2; clone size: .; CDR3 DNA: TGTGCCAGCAGTTTTGGGGAGGGAGACACCGGGGAGCTGTTTTTT; CDR3 protein: CASSFGEGDTGELFF
J gene: TRBJ2-1; V gene: TRBV15; D gene: TRBD1; clone size: .; CDR3 DNA: TGTGCCACCAGCAGAGACCAGGGGGCGAGGAATGAGCAGTTCTTC; CDR3 protein: CATSRDQGARNEQFF
J gene: TRBJ1-1; V gene: TRBV5-1; D gene: .; clone size: .; CDR3 DNA: TGCGCCAGCAGCGAGGTGGAAGGGGACACTGAAGCTTTCTTT; CDR3 protein: CASSEVEGDTEAFF
J gene: TRBJ1-2; V gene: TRBV2; D gene: .; clone size: .; CDR3 DNA: TGTGCCAGCAGTGAGGGCCGACCCCGCGGCTACACCTTC; CDR3 protein: CASSEGRPRGYTF
J gene: TRBJ2-1; V gene: TRBV20-1; D gene: TRBD2; clone size: .; CDR3 DNA: TGCAGTGCTATACTAGCGGGGGGGCTCAATGAGCAGTTCTTC; CDR3 protein: CSAILAGGLNEQFF
J gene: TRBJ2-1; V gene: TRBV4-2; D gene: .; clone size: .; CDR3 DNA: TGTGCCAGCAGCCAAGTGTACTTCCGGGGAACTTACAATGAGCAGTTCTTC; CDR3 protein: CASSQVYFRGTYNEQFF
J gene: TRBJ1-2; V gene: TRBV19; D gene: .; clone size: .; CDR3 DNA: TGTGCCAGTAAGGACTCCCCCGCAGGCCATTTGGACTATGGCTACACCTTC; CDR3 protein: CASKDSPAGHLDYGYTF
J gene: TRBJ1-1; V gene: TRBV5-1; D gene: .; clone size: .; CDR3 DNA: TGCGCCAGCAGCTTGAGGGGTCCCCATGAAGCTTTCTTT; CDR3 protein: CASSLRGPHEAFF
J gene: TRBJ1-1; V gene: TRBV7-3; D gene: .; clone size: .; CDR3 DNA: TGTGCCAGCAGCTCCCAGGCGGACACTGAAGCTTTCTTT; CDR3 protein: CASSSQADTEAFF
J gene: TRBJ1-1; V gene: TRBV9; D gene: .; clone size: .; CDR3 DNA: TGTGCCAGCAGCGTCTCGGAGCGGGGGGGTGAAGCTTTCTTT; CDR3 protein: CASSVSERGGEAFF
J gene: TRBJ1-6; V gene: TRBV2; D gene: .; clone size: .; CDR3 DNA: TGTGCCAGCAGTGAGAGACATCCTCTTAATTCACCCCTCCACTTT; CDR3 protein: CASSERHPLNSPLHF
J gene: TRBJ2-2; V gene: TRBV4-3; D gene: .; clone size: .; CDR3 DNA: TGCGCCTCAACCAGATTGGTGGGGCAAGGCGGGGAGCTGTTTTTT; CDR3 protein: CASTRLVGQGGELFF
J gene: TRBJ2-2; V gene: TRBV7-9; D gene: .; clone size: .; CDR3 DNA: TGTGCCAGCAGCTTAGAGTTTCCCCGTACCGGGGAGCTGTTTTTT; CDR3 protein: CASSLEFPRTGELFF
J gene: TRBJ2-3; V gene: TRBV10-3; D gene: .; clone size: .; CDR3 DNA: TGTGCCACCCACCCCCCCTCGGATAGCGGTTTGAGGAAGTATTTT; CDR3 protein: CATHPPSDSGLRKYF
J gene: TRBJ2-3; V gene: TRBV2; D gene: .; clone size: .; CDR3 DNA: TGTGCCAGCAGTGAAGCCCCGCTGGATACGCAGTATTTT; CDR3 protein: CASSEAPLDTQYF
J gene: TRBJ1-2; V gene: TRBV9; D gene: .; clone size: once; CDR3 DNA: TGTGCCAGCACCCTGGTGACAGCCGGGCCATATGGCTACACCTTC; CDR3 protein: CASTLVTAGPYGYTF
J gene: TRBJ2-7; V gene: TRBV5-1; D gene: .; clone size: .; CDR3 DNA: TGTGCCAGCAGCTTAGACTACGAGCAGTACTTC; CDR3 protein: CASSLDYEQYF
J gene: TRBJ1-1; V gene: TRBV7-2; D gene: .; clone size: .; CDR3 DNA: TGTGCCAGCAGCTTAGACTTGGTACTAGAGGTTTTCTTT; CDR3 protein: CASSLDLVLEVFF
J gene: TRBJ2-7; V gene: TRBV28; D gene: .; clone size: .; CDR3 DNA: TGTGCCAGCGGGAGGTTGAACGAGCAGTACTTC; CDR3 protein: CASGRLNEQYF
J gene: TRBJ2-7; V gene: TRBV7-9; D gene: .; clone size: .; CDR3 DNA: TGTGCCAGCAGAGGGGACGGGTACGAGCAGTACTTC; CDR3 protein: CASRGDGYEQYF
J gene: TRBJ2-1; V gene: TRBV18; D gene: .; clone size: .; CDR3 DNA: TGTGCCAGCTCACAGGGGGAAGGAAATGGGCAGTTCTTC; CDR3 protein: CASSQGEGNGQFF
J gene: TRBJ2-7; V gene: TRBV2; D gene: TRBD2; clone size: .; CDR3 DNA: TGTGCCAGCAGGGGGACTAGCGGAGAGTACGAGCAGTACTTC; CDR3 protein: CASRGTSGEYEQYF